The entry below gives a single TCR beta chain sequence along with its context. The specificity of this receptor is unknown. No much larger clone is present one base from it, and per-base qualities are unavailable. Collaborating institutions collected whole blood in K2EDTA tubes following their own protocols. For TCRbeta analysis, collaborators shipped samples as frozen whole blood, isolated PBMCs, or DNA extracted from either of those sample types. The CDR3, cysteine through phenylalanine, is 13 amino acids long. Solely the CDR3 DNA is kept, with 39 bases framed from the first base. V lost 10 bases and J lost 1 base; the stretch between them is 11 bases long. CDR1 MNHEY and CDR2 SVGAGI are derived from the germline V gene. The immunoSEQ Assay, a bias-controlled multiplex PCR, was used to amplify TCRbeta CDR3 regions from genomic DNA. In the authors' own workflow: Within the assay, amplification of reference gene primers was used to estimate how many nucleated cells each sample contained. Sequence reads were collapsed and filtered to measure the absolute abundance of every unique TCRbeta CDR3 rearrangement. For each sample, productive Simpson clonality was calculated as the square root of Simpson's diversity index across productive rearrangements. TCRdb provides this immuneACCESS table in a form limited to in-frame rearrangements. Some clones are lacking; in checked studies, under half of them reflect an unresolved V gene, and why the rest are absent is not known. V and J calls and clone size follow that table, whereas D and trimming were derived from the DNA. The sample table records over 90,000 clones; 70% to 90% of these occur just once. The top ten clonotypes cover under 2% of the sample.

The data were taken from a study of blood T cell repertoires in COVID-19 (dated by TCRdb to the early 2020s). Study-wide context: Samples covering the acute and convalescent phases of COVID-19 were provided by collaborators in the United States, Italy and Spain. The prospective study material was composed of cDNA or gDNA derived from T cells, B-cell-depleted T cells, or PBMCs. Subjects who had been exposed to COVID-19, were actively infected with it, or had recovered from it provided the deeply sampled blood TCRbeta repertoires that made up the dataset. The repertoires were released in a freely available public database intended as a resource for research on the immune response to SARS-CoV-2. The samples were drawn from two sources: the first 160 participants of the ongoing ImmuneRACE study, and 1,000 to 1,500 subjects contributed by 6 global collaborators. The sample metadata nearly always contained a de-identified subject ID, COVID-19 status, age in years and sex. Where HLA class I and class II types were available, the types were taken from metadata supplied by the sample provider, not from assay-based typing.

Findings and caveats that apply to the study as a whole: The quantity of clinical and demographic metadata differed by source and by participant and was supplied without curation.

Source material: peripheral blood. Recombination connected TRBV6-5 to TRBJ1-5, with TRBD1 as a weak D call on 6 bases. The receptor comes from a man older than 75 with acute or convalescent COVID-19. In nucleotides, the sequence is TGTGCCACCTCCAGGGGAAGCAATCAGCCCCAGCATTTT. This gives the protein CATSRGSNQPQHF.